The 15 T cell receptor beta chains presented below share a single source sample, sequenced in a study of blood T cell repertoires in COVID-19. Some clones are missing from TCRdb's copy, which holds only in-frame ones; the method was immunoSEQ multiplex PCR. The sample holds 78,000 or so clones, roughly 90% seen once. Material for sequencing was peripheral blood. Every receptor here comes from a woman in her forties or fifties with acute or convalescent COVID-19.

V usage is TRBV11-3 and J usage is TRBJ1-3; weak D call: TRBD1 (5 bases). Trimming pared 2 bases from V and 1 base from J, leaving 6 bases between. The CDR3 runs to 14 residues. The germline CDR1 and CDR2 sequences are SGHNT and YENEEA. The CDR3 protein is CASSLTGSGNTIYF. CDR3 nucleotides: TGTGCCAGCAGCTTAACAGGTTCTGGAAACACCATATATTTT.

The V call is TRBV30, the J call TRBJ1-5; D is ambiguous. The CDR3 spans 12 residues. Germline V CDR1 and CDR2: GTSNPN, SVGIG (reference sequence). V shed 0 bases and J shed 8 bases, with 8 bases lying between them. The CDR3 loop reads CAWSVPGKPQHF. CDR3 DNA sequence: TGTGCCTGGAGTGTACCCGGGAAGCCCCAGCATTTT.

The V gene is TRBV11-1, the J gene TRBJ2-1, with 9 bases lining up with TRBD2. V lost 5 bases and J lost 7; bases outside the gene matches: 9. This CDR3 contains 15 residues. Germline V gene sequence: CDR1 SGHAT, CDR2 FQDESV (reference sequence). CDR3 amino acids: CASSTQAGGVNEQFF. In DNA, the CDR3 is TGTGCCAGCAGCACACAAGCGGGAGGAGTGAATGAGCAGTTCTTC.

The genes are TRBV11-2 and TRBJ2-7; a possible D gene is TRBD1 (5 bases). Trimming left V 6 bases short and J 2 bases short, with 14 bases between. CDR3 length equals 14 residues. Germline CDR1 SGHAT, CDR2 FQNNGV. CDR3 coding DNA: TGTGCCAGCAGTCTCCAGGGTATACCCTACGAGCAGTACTTC. This gives the protein CASSLQGIPYEQYF.

The chain links TRBV9 to TRBJ2-7; 9 nucleotides align to TRBD1. The CDR3 loop spans 15 amino acids. The germline CDR1 and CDR2 sequences are SGDLS and YYNGEE. The V segment lost 5 bases and the J segment 0 bases; nucleotides outside the gene matches: 6. The CDR3 here is CASSAGQGYSYEQYF. The CDR3, as DNA: TGTGCCAGCAGTGCGGGACAGGGTTACTCCTACGAGCAGTACTTC.

This chain links TRBV7-2 with TRBJ2-5; 7 nucleotides align to TRBD2. Per the germline V gene, CDR1 is SGHTA and CDR2 is FQGNSA. The length of the CDR3 is 16 residues. With V trimmed by 2 bases and J by 4 bases, 10 bases remained unmatched. In DNA form, the CDR3 reads TGTGCCAGCAGCTTATCCCCCACGGGCGGGAGAGAGACCCAGTACTTC. This gives the protein CASSLSPTGGRETQYF.

The chain joins TRBV19 to TRBJ2-5, with 9 bases fitting TRBD2. There are 16 residues in the CDR3. V trimming: 5 bases; J trimming: 5 bases; junction bases outside the gene matches: 12. The germline gives CDR1 LNHDA, CDR2 SQIVND (reference sequence). CDR3 region: CASSPTGVGLAETQYF. CDR3 DNA: TGTGCCAGTAGTCCTACCGGCGTTGGACTAGCGGAGACCCAGTACTTC. The full variable domain, completed using reference TRBV19 and TRBJ2-5, is DGGITQSPKYLFRKEGQNVTLSCEQNLNHDAMYWYRQDPGQGLRLIYYSQIVNDFQKGDIAEGYSVSREKKESFPLTVTSAQKNPTAFYLCASSPTGVGLAETQYFGPGTRLLVL.

The V call is TRBV7-9, the J call TRBJ2-7; tentatively, D is TRBD1 (5 bases). This CDR3 has 12 residues. Germline CDR1 SEHNR, CDR2 FQNEAQ (reference sequence). V lost 3 bases to trimming and J lost 3 bases, with 6 bases between them. In nucleotides, the CDR3 is TGTGCCAGCAGCTTTAGGGGCTACGAGCAGTACTTC. Translated: CASSFRGYEQYF.

This clone was seen a single time. At one of its ends the junction is not consistent with the germline gene, which may arise from a read error. This sequence joins TRBV5-4 and TRBJ1-6; unclear D gene. Germline V CDR1 and CDR2: SGHNT, YYREEE (reference sequence). The CDR3 runs 15 residues. CDR3 sequence (DNA): TGTGCCAGCAGCTTGGAATCCGGTTATAGTTCACCCCTCCACTTT. Translating it yields CASSLESGYSSPLHF.

The V and J genes are TRBV30 and TRBJ2-3; D is possibly TRBD1 (5 bases). Germline V gene data show CDR1 as GTSNPN and CDR2 as SVGIG (reference sequence). CDR3 length: 14 amino acids. The V end was cut by 0 bases, the J end by 4 bases, with 11 bases between. The DNA of the CDR3 is TGTGCCTGGAGTGTAGGGGTTCGGGCAGATACGCAGTATTTT. As protein: CAWSVGVRADTQYF. Using reference TRBV30 and TRBJ2-3 for the parts outside the CDR3, the full variable domain is SQTIHQWPATLVQPVGSPLSLECTVEGTSNPNLYWYRQAAGRGLQLLFYSVGIGQISSEVPQNLSASRPQDRQFILSSKKLLLSDSGFYLCAWSVGVRADTQYFGPGTRLTVL.

The chain carries TRBV7-3 and TRBJ2-3; D is possibly TRBD1 (5 bases). The CDR3 runs to 14 residues. Per germline, CDR1 SGHTA and CDR2 FQGTGA. V was clipped by 1 base and J by 1 base, with 6 bases between them. The CDR3 DNA is TGTGCCAGCAGCTTAAGCAGGGGCACAGATACGCAGTATTTT. Protein sequence: CASSLSRGTDTQYF.

The chain recombines TRBV6-5 with TRBJ2-7; TRBD1 is a possible D gene (6 bases). Germline V gene lookup returns CDR1 MNHEY and CDR2 SVGAGI. The CDR3 spans 15 residues. V shed 0 bases and J shed 5 bases, with 14 bases lying between them. CDR3 DNA sequence: TGTGCCAGCAGTTACTCACATCAGGGGAGACACGAGCAGTACTTC. Translation gives CASSYSHQGRHEQYF.

J is TRBJ1-1 and V is TRBV5-1, with D unresolved. Trimming took 1 base from V and 1 from J, leaving 8 bases between them. The CDR3 loop spans 14 amino acids. Germline CDR1 reads SGHRS; CDR2 reads YFSETQ. Written as DNA, the CDR3 is TGCGCCAGCAGCTTGAATGCAGAGAACACTGAAGCTTTCTTT. It translates to CASSLNAENTEAFF.

V usage is TRBV4-3 and J usage is TRBJ1-4; D remains ambiguous. Looked up from germline, CDR1 is LGHNA and CDR2 is YSLEER. The CDR3 has 15 amino acids. V was cut by 6 bases and J by 2 bases, with 13 bases left in between. The CDR3 nucleotides are TGCGCCAGCAGTCAAAACGGTTTTACTAATGAAAAACTGTTTTTT. Encoded protein: CASSQNGFTNEKLFF.

The chain is built from TRBV6-5 and TRBJ1-2; D might be TRBD1 (6 bases). The V end was cut by 6 bases, the J end by 0 bases, with 11 bases between. The length of the CDR3 is 14 residues. Germline V gives CDR1 MNHEY, CDR2 SVGAGI. The CDR3, as DNA: TGTGCCAGCAGCCCACGGACAGCTAACTATGGCTACACCTTC. This codes for CASSPRTANYGYTF.